At least ten counts were recorded for the clone carrying this T cell receptor (beta chain). The antigen is unknown. This entry is derived from a study of breast tumors, draining lymph nodes, adjacent tissues. One entry per CDR3 protein results from TCRdb running MiXCR on the multiplex PCR reads. The table records approximately 63,000 distinct CDR3 sequences, 45% to 60% of them present only once. Study results and caveats: Tumor repertoires ranked between lymph nodes and nontumor tissue in diversity, with V and J gene preferences. Data only fit, rather than demonstrated, lymph node origin of most tumor T cells. Most tumor T cells seemingly derive from lymph node, then expand in tumor.

This CDR3 spans 15 amino acids. V lost 1 base and J 8 bases, leaving 18 bases between the germline ends. Germline CDR1 and CDR2: DFQATT and SNEGSKA (reference sequence). This clonotype was obtained from a female donor with breast cancer. Some clones in this sample may be carry-over from other donors' samples. V is TRBV20-1 and J is TRBJ2-1, with D maybe TRBD1 (6 bases). The specimen sequenced was breast tumor tissue. CDR3 residues: CSARGGMGAHHEQFF. The CDR3 region has the DNA TGCAGTGCTAGAGGCGGTATGGGGGCGCACCATGAGCAGTTCTTC.